This TCR beta chain appears in the sequencing data of a study of CD8+ T cells in alopecia areata. This clone has a handful of counts. This CDR3 comprises 17 residues. The V gene end was trimmed by 3 bases and the J gene end by 4 bases; junction bases not matched to a gene: 4. Germline assignment: CDR1 KGHSH and CDR2 LQKENI. Following RNA extraction, reverse transcription yielded cDNA that acted as the sequencing template. This table comes from immunoSEQ multiplex PCR, and its TCRdb copy is limited to in-frame clones, with some not included. The sample carries over 95,000 clones, approximately 42% recorded once.

Sequenced material: CD4+ T cells sorted from blood. The source of this sequence is a human donor with alopecia areata. The chain couples TRBV18 to TRBJ2-6; 12 bases fit TRBD1. CDR3 in DNA: TGTGCCAGCTCACCGGGACAGGGGGCGCCGGGGGCCAACGTCCTGACTTTC. Protein: CASSPGQGAPGANVLTF.